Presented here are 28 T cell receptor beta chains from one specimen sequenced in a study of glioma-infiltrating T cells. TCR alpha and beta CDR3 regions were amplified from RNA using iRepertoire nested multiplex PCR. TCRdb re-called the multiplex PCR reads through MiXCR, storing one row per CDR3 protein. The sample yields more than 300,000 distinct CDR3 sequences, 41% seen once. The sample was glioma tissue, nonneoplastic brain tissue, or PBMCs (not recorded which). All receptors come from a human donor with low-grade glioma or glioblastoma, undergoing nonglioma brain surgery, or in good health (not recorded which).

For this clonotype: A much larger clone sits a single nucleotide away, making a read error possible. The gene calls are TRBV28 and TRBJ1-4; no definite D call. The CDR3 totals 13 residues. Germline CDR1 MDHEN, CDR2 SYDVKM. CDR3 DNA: TGTGCCAGCAGTTTGGGCCAGTCGGAAAAACTGTATTTT. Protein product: CASSLGQSEKLYF.

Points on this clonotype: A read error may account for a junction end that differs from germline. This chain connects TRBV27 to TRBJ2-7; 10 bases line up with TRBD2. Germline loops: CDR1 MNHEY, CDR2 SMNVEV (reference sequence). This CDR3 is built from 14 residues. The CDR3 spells CASNNSGRFSEHYF. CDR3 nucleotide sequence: TGTGCCAGCAATAATAGCGGGAGGTTTAGCGAGCACTACTTC.

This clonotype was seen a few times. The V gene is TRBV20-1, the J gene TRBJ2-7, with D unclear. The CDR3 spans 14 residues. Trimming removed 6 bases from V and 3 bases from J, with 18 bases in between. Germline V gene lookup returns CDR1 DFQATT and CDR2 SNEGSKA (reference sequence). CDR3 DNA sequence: TGCAGTGCCACTACGGGCGCGGAGAGCTACGAGCAGTACTTC. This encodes CSATTGAESYEQYF.

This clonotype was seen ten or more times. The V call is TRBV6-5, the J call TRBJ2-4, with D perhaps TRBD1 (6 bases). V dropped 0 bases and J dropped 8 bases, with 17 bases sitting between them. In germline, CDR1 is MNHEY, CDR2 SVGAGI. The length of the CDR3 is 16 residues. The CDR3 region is CASSYSVGASRDIQYF. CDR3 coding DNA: TGTGCCAGCAGTTACTCTGTGGGGGCAAGTCGCGACATTCAGTACTTC.

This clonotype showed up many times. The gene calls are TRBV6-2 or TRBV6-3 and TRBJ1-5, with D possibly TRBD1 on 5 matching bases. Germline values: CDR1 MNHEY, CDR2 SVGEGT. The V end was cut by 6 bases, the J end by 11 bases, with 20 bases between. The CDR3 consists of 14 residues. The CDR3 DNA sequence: TGTGCCAGCAGACGACGGGGGGAGGTCACTGCCCAGCATTTT. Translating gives CASRRRGEVTAQHF.

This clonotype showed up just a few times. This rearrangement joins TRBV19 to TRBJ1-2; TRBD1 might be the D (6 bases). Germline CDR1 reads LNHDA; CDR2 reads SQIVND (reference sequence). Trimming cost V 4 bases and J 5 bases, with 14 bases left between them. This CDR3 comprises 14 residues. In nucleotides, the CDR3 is TGTGCCAGTAGTAGTCTTCCAGGGGTATATGGCTACACCTTC. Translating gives CASSSLPGVYGYTF.

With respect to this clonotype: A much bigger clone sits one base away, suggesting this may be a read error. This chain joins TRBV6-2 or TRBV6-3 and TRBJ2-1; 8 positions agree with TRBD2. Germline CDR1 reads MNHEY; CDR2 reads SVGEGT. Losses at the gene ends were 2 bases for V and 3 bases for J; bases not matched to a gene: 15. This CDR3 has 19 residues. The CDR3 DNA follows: TGTGCCAGCAGTTACGGGGGTCTGAGCGGGAGACGCGTCTACAATGAGCAGTTCTTC. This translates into CASSYGGLSGRRVYNEQFF.

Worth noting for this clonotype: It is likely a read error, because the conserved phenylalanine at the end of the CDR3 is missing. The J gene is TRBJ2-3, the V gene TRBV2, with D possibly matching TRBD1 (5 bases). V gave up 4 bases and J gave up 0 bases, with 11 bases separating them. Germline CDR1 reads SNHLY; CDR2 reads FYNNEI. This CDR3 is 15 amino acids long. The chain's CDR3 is CASSVRQPSTDTQYY. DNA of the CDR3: TGTGCCAGCAGTGTCCGACAGCCTAGCACAGATACGCAGTATTAT.

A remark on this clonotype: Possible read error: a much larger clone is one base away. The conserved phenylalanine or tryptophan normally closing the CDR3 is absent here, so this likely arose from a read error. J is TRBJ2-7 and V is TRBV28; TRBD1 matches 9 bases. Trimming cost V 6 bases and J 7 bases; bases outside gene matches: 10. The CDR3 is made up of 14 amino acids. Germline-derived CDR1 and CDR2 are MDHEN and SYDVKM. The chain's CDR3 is CASSPAGQGGEQYL. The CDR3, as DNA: TGTGCCAGCAGCCCCGCGGGACAGGGTGGGGAGCAGTACCTC.

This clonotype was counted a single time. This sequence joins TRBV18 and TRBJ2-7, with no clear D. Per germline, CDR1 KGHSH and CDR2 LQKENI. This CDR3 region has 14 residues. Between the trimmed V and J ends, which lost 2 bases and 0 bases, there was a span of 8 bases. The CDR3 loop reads CASSPISSSYEQYF. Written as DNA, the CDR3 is TGTGCCAGCTCACCAATCAGCAGCTCCTACGAGCAGTACTTC.

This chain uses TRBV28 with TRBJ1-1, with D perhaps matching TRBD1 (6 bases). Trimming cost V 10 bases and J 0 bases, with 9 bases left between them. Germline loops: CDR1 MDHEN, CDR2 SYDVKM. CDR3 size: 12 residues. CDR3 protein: CANRALNTEAFF. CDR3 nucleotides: TGTGCCAACAGGGCTTTGAACACTGAAGCTTTCTTT.

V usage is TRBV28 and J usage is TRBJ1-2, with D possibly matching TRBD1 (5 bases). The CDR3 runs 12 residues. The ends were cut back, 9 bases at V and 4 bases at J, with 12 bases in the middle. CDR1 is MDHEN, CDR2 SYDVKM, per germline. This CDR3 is CASRRGLYGYTF. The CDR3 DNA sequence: TGTGCCAGTCGCCGGGGACTCTATGGCTACACCTTC.

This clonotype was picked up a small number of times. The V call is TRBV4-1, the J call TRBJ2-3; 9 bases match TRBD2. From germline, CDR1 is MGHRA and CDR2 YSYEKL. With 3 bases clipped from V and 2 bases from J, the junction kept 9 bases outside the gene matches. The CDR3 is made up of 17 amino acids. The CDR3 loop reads CASSHARTSVNTDTQYF. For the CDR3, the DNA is TGCGCCAGCAGCCATGCACGGACTAGCGTGAACACAGATACGCAGTATTTT.

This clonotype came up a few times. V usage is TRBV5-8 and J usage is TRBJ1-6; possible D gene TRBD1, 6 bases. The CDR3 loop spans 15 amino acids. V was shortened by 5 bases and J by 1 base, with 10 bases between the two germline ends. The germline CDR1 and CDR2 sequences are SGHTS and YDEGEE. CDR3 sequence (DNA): TGTGCCAGCAGAATTGGACAGTCCTATAATTCACCCCTCCACTTT. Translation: CASRIGQSYNSPLHF.

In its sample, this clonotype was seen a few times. The CDR3 region is CSVNPRQGGTEAFF. CDR3 bases: TGCAGCGTTAACCCCCGGCAGGGCGGGACTGAAGCTTTCTTT. The V and J genes are TRBV29-1 and TRBJ1-1; maybe TRBD1 (5 bases). Trimming removed 5 bases from V and 5 bases from J, with 18 bases in between. CDR1 and CDR2 (germline): SQVTM, ANQGSEA. There are 14 residues in the CDR3.

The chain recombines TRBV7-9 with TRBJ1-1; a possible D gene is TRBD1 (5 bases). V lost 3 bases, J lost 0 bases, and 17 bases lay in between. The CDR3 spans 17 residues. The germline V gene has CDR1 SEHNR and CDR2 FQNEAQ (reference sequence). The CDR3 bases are TGTGCCAGCAGCTTTGGGGCAGGGCCCCTTATGAACACTGAAGCTTTCTTT. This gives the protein CASSFGAGPLMNTEAFF.

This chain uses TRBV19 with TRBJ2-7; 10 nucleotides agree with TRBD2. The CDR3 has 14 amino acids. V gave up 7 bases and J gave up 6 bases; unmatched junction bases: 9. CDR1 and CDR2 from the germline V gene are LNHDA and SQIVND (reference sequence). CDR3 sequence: CASTLGVAGGEQYF. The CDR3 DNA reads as TGTGCCAGTACCCTGGGAGTAGCGGGAGGCGAGCAGTACTTC. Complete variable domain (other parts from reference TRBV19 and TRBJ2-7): DGGITQSPKYLFRKEGQNVTLSCEQNLNHDAMYWYRQDPGQGLRLIYYSQIVNDFQKGDIAEGYSVSREKKESFPLTVTSAQKNPTAFYLCASTLGVAGGEQYFGPGTRLTVT.

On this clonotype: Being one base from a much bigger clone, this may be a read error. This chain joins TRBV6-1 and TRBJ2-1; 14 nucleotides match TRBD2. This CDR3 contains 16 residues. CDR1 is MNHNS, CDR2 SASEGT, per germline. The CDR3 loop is CASSQGLAGVGFEQLF. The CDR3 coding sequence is TGTGCCAGCAGTCAGGGACTAGCGGGAGTGGGCTTTGAGCAGCTCTTC.

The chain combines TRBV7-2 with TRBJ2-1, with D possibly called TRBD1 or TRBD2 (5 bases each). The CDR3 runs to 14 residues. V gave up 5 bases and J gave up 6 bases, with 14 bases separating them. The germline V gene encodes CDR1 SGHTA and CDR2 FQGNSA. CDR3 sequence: CASSLERGGNEQFF. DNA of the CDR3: TGTGCCAGCAGCCTAGAGAGGGGTGGCAATGAGCAGTTCTTC.

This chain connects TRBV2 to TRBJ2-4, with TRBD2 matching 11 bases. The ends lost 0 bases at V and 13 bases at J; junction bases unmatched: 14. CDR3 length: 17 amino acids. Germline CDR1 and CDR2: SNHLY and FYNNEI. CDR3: CASSEALGASGRPLQYF. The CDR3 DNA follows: TGTGCCAGCAGTGAAGCGCTTGGGGCTAGCGGGAGGCCTCTCCAGTACTTC.

CDR3 sequence: CSPRDRGEFYEQFF. The CDR3 DNA follows: TGCAGCCCCCGGGACAGGGGAGAATTCTATGAGCAGTTCTTC. The chain employs TRBV29-1 and TRBJ2-1; 10 bases map to TRBD1. CDR1 is SQVTM and CDR2 is ANQGSEA in the germline V gene. This CDR3 is built from 14 residues. The J segment lost 8 bases and the V segment lost 8 bases, leaving 12 bases of the junction unmatched.

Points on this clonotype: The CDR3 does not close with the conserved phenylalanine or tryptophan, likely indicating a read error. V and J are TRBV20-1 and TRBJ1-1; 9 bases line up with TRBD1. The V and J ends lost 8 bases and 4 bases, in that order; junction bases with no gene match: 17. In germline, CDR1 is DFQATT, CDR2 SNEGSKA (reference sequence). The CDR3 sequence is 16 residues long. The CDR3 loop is CSSRSPITGGSTEAFL. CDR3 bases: TGCAGTTCCCGCTCCCCCATCACAGGGGGCTCCACTGAAGCTTTCCTT.

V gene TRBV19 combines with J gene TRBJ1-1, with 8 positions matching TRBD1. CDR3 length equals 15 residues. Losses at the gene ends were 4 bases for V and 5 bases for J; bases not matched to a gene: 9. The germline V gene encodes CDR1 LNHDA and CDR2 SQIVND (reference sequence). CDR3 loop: CASSRLGTGDTEAFF. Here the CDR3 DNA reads TGTGCCAGTAGTAGACTCGGGACAGGAGATACTGAAGCTTTCTTT. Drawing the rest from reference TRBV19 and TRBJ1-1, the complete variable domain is DGGITQSPKYLFRKEGQNVTLSCEQNLNHDAMYWYRQDPGQGLRLIYYSQIVNDFQKGDIAEGYSVSREKKESFPLTVTSAQKNPTAFYLCASSRLGTGDTEAFFGQGTRLTVV.

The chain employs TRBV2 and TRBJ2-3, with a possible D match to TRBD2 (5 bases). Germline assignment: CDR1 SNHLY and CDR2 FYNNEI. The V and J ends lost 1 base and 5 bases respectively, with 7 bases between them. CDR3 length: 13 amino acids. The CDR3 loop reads CASSEDAGDTQYF. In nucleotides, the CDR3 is TGTGCCAGCAGTGAAGACGCGGGAGATACGCAGTATTTT.

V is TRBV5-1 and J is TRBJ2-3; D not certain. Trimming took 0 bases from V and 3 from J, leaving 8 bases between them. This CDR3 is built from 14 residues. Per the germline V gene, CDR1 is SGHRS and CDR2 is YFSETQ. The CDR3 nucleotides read TGCGCCAGCAGCTTGGATGTGCCAACAGATACGCAGTATTTT. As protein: CASSLDVPTDTQYF.

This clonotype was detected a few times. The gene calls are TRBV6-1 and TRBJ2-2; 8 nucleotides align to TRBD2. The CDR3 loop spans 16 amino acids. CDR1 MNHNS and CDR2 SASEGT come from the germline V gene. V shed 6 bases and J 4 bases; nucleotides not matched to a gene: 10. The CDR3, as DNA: TGTGCCAGCAGCCGTCCGGGACTAGGGTCCACCGGGGAGCTGTTTTTT. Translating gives CASSRPGLGSTGELFF.

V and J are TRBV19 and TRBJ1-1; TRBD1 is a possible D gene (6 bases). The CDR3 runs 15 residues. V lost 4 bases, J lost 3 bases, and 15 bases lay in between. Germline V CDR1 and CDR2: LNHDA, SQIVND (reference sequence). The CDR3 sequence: CASSTYRDYDTEAFF. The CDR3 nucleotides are TGTGCCAGTAGTACCTACAGGGATTATGACACTGAAGCTTTCTTT.

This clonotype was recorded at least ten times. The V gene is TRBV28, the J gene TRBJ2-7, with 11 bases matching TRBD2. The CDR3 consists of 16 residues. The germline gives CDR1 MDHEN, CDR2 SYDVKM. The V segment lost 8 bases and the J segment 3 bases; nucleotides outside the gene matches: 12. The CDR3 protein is CASCYGVAGGFYEQYF. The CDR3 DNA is TGTGCCAGCTGTTATGGGGTAGCGGGAGGGTTCTACGAGCAGTACTTC.